The rows below give T cell receptor beta chains drawn from one sample of a study of regulatory T cells in long-lasting Graves disease. TCRdb re-called the multiplex PCR reads with MiXCR, one entry per CDR3 protein. The top ten clones hold about 10% of a sample with about 540,000 distinct CDR3 sequences, roughly 12% of them seen once. The data were also submitted as part of a second study, on T cells in Graves' hyperthyroidism and ophthalmopathy.

Here the sequenced sample was peripheral blood mononuclear cells (PBMCs), taken at new diagnosis, from a patient treated with antithyroid drugs. The receptors were gathered from a man under 40 with Graves disease. CDR3s include the opening cysteine and the closing phenylalanine or tryptophan. The D gene is left open where the match is weak. Size tells how often a clone was seen (once, few, many) or the class of an expanded clone, and some rows leave it out.

TRBV20-1	TRBJ1-5	NA	NA	TGCAGTGCTAGTCCCCTCGGGGCAGGGAAGAGCAATCAGCCCCAGCATTTT	CSASPLGAGKSNQPQHF
TRBV19	TRBJ2-3	few	TRBD1	TGTGCCAGTAGCTTCAATACACAGGGGGCAACAGATACGCAGTATTTT	CASSFNTQGATDTQYF
TRBV7-9	TRBJ2-1	many	NA	TGTGCCAGCAGCTCGGGACTCCTAACGGGGCAGTTCTTC	CASSSGLLTGQFF
TRBV19	TRBJ1-2	NA	NA	TGTGCCAGTAGTAAAGGACGGGGCGACTATGGCTACACCTTC	CASSKGRGDYGYTF
TRBV28	TRBJ2-1	many	TRBD2	TGTGCCAGCAGTACCCTAGCGGGAGGCTCCTACAATGAGCAGTTCTTC	CASSTLAGGSYNEQFF
TRBV6-1	TRBJ2-5	many	NA	TGTGCCAGCAGTCAGACGACACCCTCCTTGGGGACCCAGTACTTC	CASSQTTPSLGTQYF
TRBV27	TRBJ2-7	many	NA	TGTGCCAGCAGTTTGGGCCCAGACGGGGGTTGGTACGAGCAGTACTTC	CASSLGPDGGWYEQYF
TRBV7-9	TRBJ2-1	NA	NA	TGTGCCAGCAGCTTGCCGGAGGGCCGGTACAATGAGCAGTTCTTC	CASSLPEGRYNEQFF
TRBV13	TRBJ2-3	NA	NA	TGTGCCAGCGGGGCTAGCGAGACAGATACGCAGTATTTT	CASGASETDTQYF
TRBV18	TRBJ2-7	NA	NA	TGTGCCAGCTCACCTTTGGGATCCTCGTGGGAGCAGTACTTC	CASSPLGSSWEQYF
TRBV30	TRBJ2-3	many	NA	TGTGCCTGGAGTGTCCCGGTTAGCACAGATACGCAGTATTTT	CAWSVPVSTDTQYF
TRBV12-3/TRBV12-4	TRBJ1-1	many	NA	TGTGCCAACAGTTTAGGCCAGAACACTGAAGCTTTCTTT	CANSLGQNTEAFF
TRBV2	TRBJ2-7	NA	NA	TGTGCCAGTTCCAGGGAATCGAGCGTCGAGCAGTACTTC	CASSRESSVEQYF
TRBV29-1	TRBJ1-5	many	TRBD1	TGCAGCCCCCAACAGGGGAAGGGAAATCAGCCCCAGCATTTT	CSPQQGKGNQPQHF
TRBV7-2	TRBJ2-1	NA	NA	TGTGCCAGCAGCGCCGGACTGGGGTTGGAGCAGTTCTTC	CASSAGLGLEQFF
TRBV5-1	TRBJ1-2	NA	NA	TGCGCCAGCAGCTTCTCGGACATTCCCGAAGACTATGGCTACACCTTC	CASSFSDIPEDYGYTF
TRBV5-1	TRBJ2-2	few	NA	TGCGCCAGCAGCTTGGGGGAGCAGAACACCGGGGAGCTGTTTTTT	CASSLGEQNTGELFF
TRBV18	TRBJ2-1	many	TRBD2	TGTGCCAGCTCTAGCGGGAAGGCCTACAATGAGCAGTTCTTC	CASSSGKAYNEQFF
TRBV6-1	TRBJ1-2	NA	TRBD1	TGTGCCAGCAGTCGGGGGACAGACAACTATGGCTACACCTTC	CASSRGTDNYGYTF
TRBV20-1	TRBJ2-4	NA	NA	TGCAGTGCTACAGGAGGGCCGGGAAACATTCAGTACTTC	CSATGGPGNIQYF
TRBV6-2/TRBV6-3	TRBJ2-5	many	NA	TGTGCCAGCAGTTACGAGGGAGCCCGGCGAGAGACCCAGTACTTC	CASSYEGARRETQYF
TRBV20-1	TRBJ2-5	few	NA	TGCAGTGCTAGCCCCTCTTGGACCCAGTACTTC	CSASPSWTQYF
TRBV7-9	TRBJ1-5	NA	NA	TGTGCCAGCAGCCGGGGGGAAGAGGGCAATCAGCCCCAGCATTTT	CASSRGEEGNQPQHF
TRBV20-1	TRBJ2-1	few	TRBD1	TGCAGTGCTACACACAGGGGGGACAATGAGCAGTTCTTC	CSATHRGDNEQFF
TRBV7-9	TRBJ1-2	few	TRBD1	TGTGCCAGCAGCTTAGGAGGGACAGGGGATGTCCATGGCTACACCTTC	CASSLGGTGDVHGYTF
TRBV7-2	TRBJ2-3	NA	NA	TGTGCCAGCAGCTTAGTAGCGGCCCCCGAAGGTACGCAGTATTTT	CASSLVAAPEGTQYF
TRBV29-1	TRBJ2-1	many	NA	TGCAGCCCACGGCGAAAGGGGGGCAATGAGCAGTTCTTC	CSPRRKGGNEQFF
TRBV19	TRBJ1-5	many	NA	TGTGCCAGTACCCTATTTGGGCAGCTGAATAGCAATCAGCCCCAGCATTTT	CASTLFGQLNSNQPQHF
TRBV19	TRBJ2-7	few	TRBD2	TGTGCCAGTAGTAACATAGCGGGAGACTACGAGCAGTACTTC	CASSNIAGDYEQYF
TRBV19	TRBJ2-3	few	NA	TGTGCCAGTAAGACAGATAGCACAGATACGCAGTATTTT	CASKTDSTDTQYF
TRBV4-1	TRBJ2-2	NA	NA	TGCGCCAGCCGACTAAGCGGTAGTGACACCGGGGAGCTGTTTTTT	CASRLSGSDTGELFF
TRBV6-1	TRBJ1-6	few	TRBD1	TGTGCCAGCAGGGCATCAGGACAGGGTCTTTCACCCCTCCACTTT	CASRASGQGLSPLHF
TRBV29-1	TRBJ1-6	many	NA	TGCAGCGTTGGGAAGGGAAATAATTCACCCCTCCACTTT	CSVGKGNNSPLHF
TRBV7-2	TRBJ2-1	many	TRBD1	TGTGCCAGCAGCCCGTCCCCGGGACAGGGATCGGGGCAGTTCTTC	CASSPSPGQGSGQFF
TRBV24-1	TRBJ2-5	many	NA	TGTGCCACCAGTGATAAACTGACACAAGAGACCCAGTACTTC	CATSDKLTQETQYF
TRBV5-4	TRBJ2-7	few	NA	TGTGCCAGCAGCTTTGGCGGGTTTGATTACGAGCAGTACTTC	CASSFGGFDYEQYF
TRBV15	TRBJ2-7	many	TRBD2	TGTGCCACCAGCAGAGGACTAGCGGAATACGAGCAGTACTTC	CATSRGLAEYEQYF
TRBV12-5	TRBJ2-7	many	NA	TGTGCTAGTGGTCGATCACTAGCTTACGAGCAGTACTTC	CASGRSLAYEQYF
TRBV14	TRBJ2-5	many	NA	TGTGCCAGCAGCCAAGCTGGTACGGTGAGACAAGAGACCCAGTACTTC	CASSQAGTVRQETQYF
TRBV12-3/TRBV12-4	TRBJ1-5	many	NA	TGTGCCAGCAGTACTCACTCACTACCCAATCAGCCCCAGCATTTT	CASSTHSLPNQPQHF
TRBV20-1	TRBJ2-5	many	NA	TGCAGTGCGAATGGCGGGGAACAAGAGACCCAGTACTTC	CSANGGEQETQYF
TRBV7-2	TRBJ1-6	few	TRBD1	TGTGCCAGCAGCCCGGGACAGCATAATTCACCCCTCCACTTT	CASSPGQHNSPLHF
TRBV12-3/TRBV12-4	TRBJ2-7	many	TRBD2	TGTGCCAGCAGTTTTGGGACTAGCGTTGGCGAGCAGTACTTC	CASSFGTSVGEQYF
TRBV7-9	TRBJ1-2	few	NA	TGTGCCAGCAGCTTCGAGGGACCTGGCTACACCTTC	CASSFEGPGYTF
TRBV7-9	TRBJ2-7	many	TRBD2	TGTGCCAGCAGCTTGACGCCGGGACTAGCGGGACCAGAGTACGAGCAGTACTTC	CASSLTPGLAGPEYEQYF
TRBV6-2/TRBV6-3	TRBJ2-1	NA	TRBD2	TGTGCCAGCAGTATAGGGGGACTAGCGGGGGCTACCTACAATGAGCAGTTCTTC	CASSIGGLAGATYNEQFF
TRBV10-3	TRBJ2-5	many	NA	TGTGCCATCAGTGGATATCAGGGAAGAGAGACCCAGTACTTC	CAISGYQGRETQYF
TRBV12-3/TRBV12-4	TRBJ2-3	NA	TRBD1	TGTGCCAGCAGCCGCGCGGGACAGGGGACAGATACGCAGTATTTT	CASSRAGQGTDTQYF
TRBV12-3/TRBV12-4	TRBJ2-1	many	NA	TGTGCCAGCAGGGCGTTAGCTAGCGTCTACAATGAGCAGTTCTTC	CASRALASVYNEQFF